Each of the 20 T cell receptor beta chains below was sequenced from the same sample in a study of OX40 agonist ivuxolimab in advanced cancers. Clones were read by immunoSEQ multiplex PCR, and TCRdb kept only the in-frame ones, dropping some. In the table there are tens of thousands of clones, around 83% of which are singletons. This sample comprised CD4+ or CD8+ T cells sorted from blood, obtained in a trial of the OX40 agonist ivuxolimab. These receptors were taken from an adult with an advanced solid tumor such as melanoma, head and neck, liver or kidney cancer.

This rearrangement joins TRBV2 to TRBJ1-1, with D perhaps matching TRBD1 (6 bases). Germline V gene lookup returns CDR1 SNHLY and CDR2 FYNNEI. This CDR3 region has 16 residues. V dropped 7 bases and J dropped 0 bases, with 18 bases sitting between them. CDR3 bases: TGTGCCAGCATTCGACAAGGGGGGCCTTTGAACACTGAAGCTTTCTTT. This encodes CASIRQGGPLNTEAFF.

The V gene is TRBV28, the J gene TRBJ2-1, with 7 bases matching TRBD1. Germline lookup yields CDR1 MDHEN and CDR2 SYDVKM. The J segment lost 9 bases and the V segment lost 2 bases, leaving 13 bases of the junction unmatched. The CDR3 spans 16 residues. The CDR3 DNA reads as TGTGCCAGCAGTTTACCCCCCTTGGCAGGGGGTGGTGAGCAGTTCTTC. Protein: CASSLPPLAGGGEQFF.

The DNA for the CDR3 is TGTGCCACCAGCAGAGGGGGGTCAGGGGATAACTATGGCTACACCTTC. As protein: CATSRGGSGDNYGYTF. The V and J genes are TRBV15 and TRBJ1-2, with a tentative D call TRBD1 (6 bases). CDR1 LNHNV and CDR2 YYDKDF come from the germline V gene (reference sequence). This CDR3 has 16 amino acids. V gave up 1 base and J gave up 1 base, with 13 bases separating them.

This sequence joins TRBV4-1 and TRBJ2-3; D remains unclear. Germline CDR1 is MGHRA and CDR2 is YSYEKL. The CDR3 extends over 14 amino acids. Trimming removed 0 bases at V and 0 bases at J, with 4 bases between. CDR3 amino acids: CASSQELSTDTQYF. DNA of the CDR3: TGCGCCAGCAGCCAAGAGCTAAGCACAGATACGCAGTATTTT.

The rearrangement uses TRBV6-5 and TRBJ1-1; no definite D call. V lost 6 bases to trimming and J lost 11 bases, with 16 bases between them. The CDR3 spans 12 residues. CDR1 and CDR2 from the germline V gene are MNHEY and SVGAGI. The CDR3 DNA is TGTGCCAGCAGCGCCACATGGACGGTGGCTTTCTTT. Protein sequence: CASSATWTVAFF.

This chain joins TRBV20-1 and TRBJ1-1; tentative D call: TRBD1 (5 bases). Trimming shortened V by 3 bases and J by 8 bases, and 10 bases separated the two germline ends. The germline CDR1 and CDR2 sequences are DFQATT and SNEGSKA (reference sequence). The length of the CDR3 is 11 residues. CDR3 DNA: TGCAGTGCTAGCAGGGACGAGGAAGCTTTCTTT. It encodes CSASRDEEAFF.

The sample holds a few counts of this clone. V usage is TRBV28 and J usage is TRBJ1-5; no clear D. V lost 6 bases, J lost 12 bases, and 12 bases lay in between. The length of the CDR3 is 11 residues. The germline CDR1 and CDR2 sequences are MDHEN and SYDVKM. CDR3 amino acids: CASSWNIDQHF. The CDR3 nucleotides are TGTGCCAGCAGCTGGAACATTGACCAGCATTTT.

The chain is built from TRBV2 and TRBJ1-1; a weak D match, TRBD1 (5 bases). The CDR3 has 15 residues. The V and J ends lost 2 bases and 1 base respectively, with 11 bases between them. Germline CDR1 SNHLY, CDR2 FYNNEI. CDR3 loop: CASSEYRGGNTEAFF. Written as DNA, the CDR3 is TGTGCCAGCAGTGAATACCGGGGGGGGAACACTGAAGCTTTCTTT.

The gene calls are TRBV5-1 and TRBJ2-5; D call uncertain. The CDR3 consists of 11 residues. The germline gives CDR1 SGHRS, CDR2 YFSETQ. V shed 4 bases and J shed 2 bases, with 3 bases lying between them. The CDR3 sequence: CASSRQETQYF. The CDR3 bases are TGCGCCAGCAGCCGTCAAGAGACCCAGTACTTC.

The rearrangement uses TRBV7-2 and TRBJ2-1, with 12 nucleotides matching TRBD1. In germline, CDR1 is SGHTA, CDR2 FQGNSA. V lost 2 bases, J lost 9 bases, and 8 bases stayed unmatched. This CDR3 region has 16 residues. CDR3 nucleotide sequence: TGTGCCAGCAGCTTAAGTTCGGGACAGGGGGCTGGTGAGCAGTTCTTC. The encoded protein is CASSLSSGQGAGEQFF.

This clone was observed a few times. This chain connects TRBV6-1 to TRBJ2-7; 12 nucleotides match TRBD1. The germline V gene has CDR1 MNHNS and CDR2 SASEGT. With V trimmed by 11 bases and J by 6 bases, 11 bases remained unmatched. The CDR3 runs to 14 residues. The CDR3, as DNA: TGTGCCGTACAACTCCGGGACAGGGGGCGCGAGCAGTACTTC. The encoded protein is CAVQLRDRGREQYF.

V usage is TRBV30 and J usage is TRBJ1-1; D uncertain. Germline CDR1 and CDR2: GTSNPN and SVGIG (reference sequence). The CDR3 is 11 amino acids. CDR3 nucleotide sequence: TGTGCACGAGGAGGTAGGACTGAAGCTTTCTTT. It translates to CARGGRTEAFF.

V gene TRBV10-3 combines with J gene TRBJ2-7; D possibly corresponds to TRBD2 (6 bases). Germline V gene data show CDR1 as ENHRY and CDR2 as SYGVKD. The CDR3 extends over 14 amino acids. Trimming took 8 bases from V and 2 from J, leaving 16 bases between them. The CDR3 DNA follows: TGTGCCATCGCAAAGGGACTTCCGACCTACGAGCAGTACTTC. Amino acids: CAIAKGLPTYEQYF.

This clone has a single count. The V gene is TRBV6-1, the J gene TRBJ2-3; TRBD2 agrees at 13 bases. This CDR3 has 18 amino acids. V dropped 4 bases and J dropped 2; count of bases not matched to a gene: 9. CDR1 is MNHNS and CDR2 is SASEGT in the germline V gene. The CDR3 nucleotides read TGTGCCAGCAGTGTTTTACAGGGACTAGCGGGGCACACAGATACGCAGTATTTT. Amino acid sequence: CASSVLQGLAGHTDTQYF.

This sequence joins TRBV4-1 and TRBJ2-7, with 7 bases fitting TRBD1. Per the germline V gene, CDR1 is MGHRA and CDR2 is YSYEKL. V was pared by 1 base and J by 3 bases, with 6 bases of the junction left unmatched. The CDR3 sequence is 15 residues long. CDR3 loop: CASSQVSGQNYEQYF. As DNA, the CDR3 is TGCGCCAGCAGCCAAGTTTCGGGACAGAACTACGAGCAGTACTTC.

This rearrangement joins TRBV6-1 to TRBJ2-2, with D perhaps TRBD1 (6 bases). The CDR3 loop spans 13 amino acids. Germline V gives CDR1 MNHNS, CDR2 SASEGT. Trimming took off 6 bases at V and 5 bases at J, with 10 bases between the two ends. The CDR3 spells CASSLQGTGELFF. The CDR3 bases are TGTGCCAGCAGCTTACAGGGAACCGGGGAGCTGTTTTTT.

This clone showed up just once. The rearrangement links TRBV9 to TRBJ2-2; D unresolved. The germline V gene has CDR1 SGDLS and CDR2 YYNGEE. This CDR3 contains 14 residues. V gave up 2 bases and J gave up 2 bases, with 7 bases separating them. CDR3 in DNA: TGTGCCAGCAGCGTTTCAGGAAACACCGGGGAGCTGTTTTTT. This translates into CASSVSGNTGELFF.

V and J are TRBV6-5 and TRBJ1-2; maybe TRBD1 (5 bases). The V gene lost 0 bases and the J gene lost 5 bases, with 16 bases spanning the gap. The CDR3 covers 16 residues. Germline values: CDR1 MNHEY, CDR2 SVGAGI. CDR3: CASSYSTGRALYGYTF. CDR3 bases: TGTGCCAGCAGTTACTCAACGGGCAGGGCCCTTTATGGCTACACCTTC.

Written as DNA, the CDR3 is TGTGCCAGCCGACGGACAGGGGACGATTGGTCTTTCTTT. This codes for CASRRTGDDWSFF. The chain joins TRBV6-1 to TRBJ1-1; 9 bases line up with TRBD1. Trimming cost V 8 bases and J 12 bases; bases outside gene matches: 13. The germline V gene has CDR1 MNHNS and CDR2 SASEGT. The CDR3 is 13 residues long.

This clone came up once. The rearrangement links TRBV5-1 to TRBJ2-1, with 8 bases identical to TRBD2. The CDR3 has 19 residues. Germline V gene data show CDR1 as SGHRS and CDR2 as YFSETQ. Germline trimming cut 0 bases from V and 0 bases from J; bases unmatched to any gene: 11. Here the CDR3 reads CASSLEPRLAPNSYNEQFF. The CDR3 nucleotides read TGCGCCAGCAGCTTGGAACCCCGACTAGCGCCAAACTCCTACAATGAGCAGTTCTTC.